This section outlines one T cell receptor beta chain sequence together with its context. This entry is derived from a study of cytomegalovirus exposure and HLA in healthy donors. Study context: Some 87 million unique TCRs from HLA-typed donors were held in an early release of data.

The PCR used 60 Vbeta and 13 Jbeta primers. How the authors handled the data: Unique TCR beta chains totaled roughly 80 million in a later count, with approximately 10 million of them shared. Sequencing used immunoSEQ multiplex PCR; TCRdb keeps in-frame clones, though not all of them. Clonal size and the V and J genes are those of that table, whereas D and trimming came from the DNA. The data hold 200,000 to 250,000 clones, with roughly 80% observed a single time. V gave up 1 base and J gave up 5 bases, with 14 bases separating them. The CDR3 sequence is 15 residues long. Germline V gene data show CDR1 as MNHNS and CDR2 as SASEGT.

The source of this sequence is a girl aged 2 to 10 in good health and CMV-seronegative. The chain is built from TRBV6-1 and TRBJ1-1, with a tentative D call TRBD1 (6 bases). What was sequenced was PBMCs. CDR3 DNA sequence: TGTGCCAGCAGTGAAGTAAGGGGGTCAGGGACTGAAGCTTTCTTT. Protein: CASSEVRGSGTEAFF.